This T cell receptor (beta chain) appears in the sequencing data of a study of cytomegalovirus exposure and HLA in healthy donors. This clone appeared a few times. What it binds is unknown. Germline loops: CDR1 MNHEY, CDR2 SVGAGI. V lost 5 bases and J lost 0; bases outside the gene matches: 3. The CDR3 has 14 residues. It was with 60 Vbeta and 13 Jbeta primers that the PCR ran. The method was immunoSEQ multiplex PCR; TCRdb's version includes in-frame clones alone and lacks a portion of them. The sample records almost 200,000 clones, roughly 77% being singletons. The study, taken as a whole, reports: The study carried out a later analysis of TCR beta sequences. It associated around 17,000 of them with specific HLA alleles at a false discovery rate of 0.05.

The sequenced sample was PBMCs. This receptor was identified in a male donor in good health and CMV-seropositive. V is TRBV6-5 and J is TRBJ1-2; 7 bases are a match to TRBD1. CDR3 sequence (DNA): TGTGCCAGCAGTATCGGGACAGCTAACTATGGCTACACCTTC. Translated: CASSIGTANYGYTF.